Shown below are 12 T cell receptor beta chains from a single sample sequenced in a study of T cells after yellow fever vaccination. MiXCR was run by TCRdb on the 5' RACE reads, yielding one entry per CDR3 protein. The table records approximately 110,000 distinct CDR3 sequences, around 8% of them present only once. The sample was CD8+ T cells sorted from PBMCs, taken 45 days after the yellow fever booster vaccination. The source of these receptors is a man younger than 45 who received the YFV17D yellow fever vaccine.

The chain couples TRBV20-1 to TRBJ2-1; 7 bases match TRBD2. V trimming: 3 bases; J trimming: 7 bases; junction bases outside the gene matches: 18. CDR3 size: 17 residues. Germline loops: CDR1 DFQATT, CDR2 SNEGSKA (reference sequence). In DNA, the CDR3 is TGCAGTGCTAGCAGGGACGTATATGGCGGGAGCCAGAATGAGCAGTTCTTC. Protein sequence: CSASRDVYGGSQNEQFF.

This clonotype has at least ten counts. This chain joins TRBV4-3 and TRBJ2-1; possibly TRBD1 or TRBD2 for D (5 bases each). The CDR3 consists of 15 residues. Germline CDR1 reads LGHNA; CDR2 reads YSLEER. V gave up 7 bases and J gave up 8 bases, with 21 bases separating them. The CDR3 loop reads CASMRGLSFRDEQFF. The CDR3 nucleotides are TGCGCCAGCATGCGAGGACTCTCCTTCAGGGATGAGCAGTTCTTC.

This sequence joins TRBV7-2 and TRBJ2-5; no definite D call. Deletions cut 2 bases from V and 0 bases from J, with 16 bases between. CDR1 is SGHTA, CDR2 FQGNSA, per germline. This CDR3 is built from 17 residues. The CDR3 sequence is CASSLPSTYSYQETQYF. In nucleotides, the CDR3 is TGTGCCAGCAGCTTACCGTCGACTTACTCGTACCAAGAGACCCAGTACTTC. Using reference TRBV7-2 and TRBJ2-5 for the parts outside the CDR3, the full variable domain is GAGVSQSPSNKVTEKGKDVELRCDPISGHTALYWYRQSLGQGLEFLIYFQGNSAPDKSGLPSDRFSAERTGGSVSTLTIQRTQQEDSAVYLCASSLPSTYSYQETQYFGPGTRLLVL.

This clonotype came up a few times. J is TRBJ2-5 and V is TRBV7-9; 10 nucleotides agree with TRBD1. Per the germline V gene, CDR1 is SEHNR and CDR2 is FQNEAQ (reference sequence). Trimming cost V 5 bases and J 5 bases; bases outside gene matches: 8. The CDR3 runs to 15 residues. The CDR3 spells CASSLRGQGTETQYF. CDR3 coding DNA: TGTGCCAGCAGCCTGCGGGGACAGGGGACTGAGACCCAGTACTTC.

The sample holds a few counts of this clonotype. The chain employs TRBV6-2 or TRBV6-3 and TRBJ2-1; D not resolved. This CDR3 spans 16 amino acids. Germline V lookup: CDR1 MNHEY, CDR2 SVGEGT. Trimming stripped 1 base from V and 0 bases from J, with 10 bases between. The CDR3 bases are TGTGCCAGCAGTTACTGGCCATCCAGCTCCTACAATGAGCAGTTCTTC. It is translated as CASSYWPSSSYNEQFF.

The chain is built from TRBV12-3 or TRBV12-4 and TRBJ1-4; D is undetermined. Trimming took 3 bases from V and 5 from J, leaving 10 bases between them. CDR3 size: 14 residues. In nucleotides, the CDR3 is TGTGCCAGCAGTTTCTCGACAATCAATGAAAAACTGTTTTTT. This codes for CASSFSTINEKLFF.

This clonotype showed up just a few times. The rearrangement links TRBV15 to TRBJ2-4; either TRBD1 or TRBD2 may supply D (6 bases each). The V gene lost 5 bases and the J gene lost 0 bases, with 26 bases spanning the gap. CDR3 length equals 20 residues. CDR1 LNHNV and CDR2 YYDKDF come from the germline V gene (reference sequence). CDR3 region: CATSLGPGAVEDLAKNIQYF. The CDR3 nucleotides read TGTGCCACCAGCCTTGGGCCGGGGGCGGTAGAAGACTTAGCCAAAAACATTCAGTACTTC. Supplemented by reference TRBV15 and TRBJ2-4, the full variable domain reads DAMVIQNPRYQVTQFGKPVTLSCSQTLNHNVMYWYQQKSSQAPKLLFHYYDKDFNNEADTPDNFQSRRPNTSFCFLDIRSPGLGDTAMYLCATSLGPGAVEDLAKNIQYFGAGTRLSVL.

This clonotype appeared many times. The V and J genes are TRBV7-9 and TRBJ1-2; possibly TRBD1 for D (5 bases). The CDR3 sequence is 15 residues long. The V and J ends lost 1 base and 4 bases respectively, with 13 bases between them. Germline CDR1 SEHNR, CDR2 FQNEAQ (reference sequence). The CDR3 region is CASSLGDWQGYGYTF. The CDR3 bases are TGTGCCAGCAGCTTAGGGGATTGGCAGGGCTATGGCTACACCTTC.

There are a few counts of this clonotype. This chain joins TRBV28 and TRBJ2-1, with 16 positions matching TRBD2. With V trimmed by 7 bases and J by 9 bases, 12 bases remained unmatched. This CDR3 contains 17 residues. Germline V CDR1 and CDR2: MDHEN, SYDVKM. CDR3 nucleotide sequence: TGTGCCAGCACCAAGACCGGGACTAGCGGGAGGGTAGGTGAGCAGTTCTTC. Encoded protein: CASTKTGTSGRVGEQFF. The full variable domain, in which reference TRBV28 and TRBJ2-1 provide the parts outside the CDR3, is DVKVTQSSRYLVKRTGEKVFLECVQDMDHENMFWYRQDPGLGLRLIYFSYDVKMKEKGDIPEGYSVSREKKERFSLILESASTNQTSMYLCASTKTGTSGRVGEQFFGPGTRLTVL.

This clonotype turned up a few times. The chain recombines TRBV7-2 with TRBJ2-1; possible D gene TRBD2, 6 bases. Germline CDR1 reads SGHTA; CDR2 reads FQGNSA. The CDR3 is 16 amino acids. Trimming stripped 5 bases from V and 1 base from J, with 15 bases between. As DNA, the CDR3 is TGTGCCAGCAGCCTCCTGGGTGGGGGGTCCTACAATGAGCAGTTCTTC. It is translated as CASSLLGGGSYNEQFF.

This clonotype has only a few counts. In DNA, the CDR3 is TGTGCCAGCAGCGGTGGGAGGACTAGCGAGACCCATTCCTACAATGAGCAGTTCTTC. Amino acid sequence: CASSGGRTSETHSYNEQFF. The chain is built from TRBV11-1 and TRBJ2-1; 9 bases agree with TRBD2. Germline trimming cut 5 bases from V and 1 base from J; bases unmatched to any gene: 15. The CDR3 totals 19 residues. Germline V lookup: CDR1 SGHAT, CDR2 FQDESV (reference sequence).

The chain uses TRBV7-2 and TRBJ2-1; 9 bases agree with TRBD2. The CDR3 spans 15 residues. V shed 5 bases and J 8 bases; nucleotides not matched to a gene: 10. Germline V gene lookup returns CDR1 SGHTA and CDR2 FQGNSA. The CDR3 loop is CASSLTGGRVHEQFF. CDR3 coding DNA: TGTGCCAGCAGCCTGACGGGCGGGAGGGTCCATGAGCAGTTCTTC.